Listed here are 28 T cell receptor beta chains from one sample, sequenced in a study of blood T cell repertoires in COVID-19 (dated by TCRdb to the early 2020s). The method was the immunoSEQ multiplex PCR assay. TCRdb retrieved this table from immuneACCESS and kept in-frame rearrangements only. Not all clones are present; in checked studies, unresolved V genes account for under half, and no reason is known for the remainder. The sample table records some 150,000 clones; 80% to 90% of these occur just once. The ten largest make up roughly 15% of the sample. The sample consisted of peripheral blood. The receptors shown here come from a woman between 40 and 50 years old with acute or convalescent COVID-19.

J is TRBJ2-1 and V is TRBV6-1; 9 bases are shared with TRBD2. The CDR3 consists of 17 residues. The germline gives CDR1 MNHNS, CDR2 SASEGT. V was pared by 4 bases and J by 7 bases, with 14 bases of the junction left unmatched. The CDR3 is CASSGGLAGTQKNEQFF. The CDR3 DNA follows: TGTGCCAGCAGTGGGGGGCTAGCGGGGACCCAAAAAAATGAGCAGTTCTTC.

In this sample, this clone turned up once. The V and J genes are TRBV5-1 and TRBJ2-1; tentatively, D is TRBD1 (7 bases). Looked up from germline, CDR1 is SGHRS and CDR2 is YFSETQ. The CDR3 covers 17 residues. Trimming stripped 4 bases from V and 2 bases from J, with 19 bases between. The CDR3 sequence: CASSPTLATGAYNEQFF. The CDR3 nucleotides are TGCGCCAGCAGCCCAACACTAGCCACAGGGGCCTACAATGAGCAGTTCTTC.

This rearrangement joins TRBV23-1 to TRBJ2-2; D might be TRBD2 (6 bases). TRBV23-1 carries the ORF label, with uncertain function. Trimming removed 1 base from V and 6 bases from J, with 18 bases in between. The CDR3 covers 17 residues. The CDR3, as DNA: TGCGCCAGCAGTCAATATGGAACTAGCAGACCCGCCGGGGAGCTGTTTTTT. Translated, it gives CASSQYGTSRPAGELFF.

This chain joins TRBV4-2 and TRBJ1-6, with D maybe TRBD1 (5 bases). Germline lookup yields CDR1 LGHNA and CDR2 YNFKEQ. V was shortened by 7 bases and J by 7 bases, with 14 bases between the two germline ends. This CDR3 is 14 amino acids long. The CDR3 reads CASKGPSGNSPLHF. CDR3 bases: TGTGCCAGCAAGGGGCCGAGTGGCAATTCACCCCTCCACTTT.

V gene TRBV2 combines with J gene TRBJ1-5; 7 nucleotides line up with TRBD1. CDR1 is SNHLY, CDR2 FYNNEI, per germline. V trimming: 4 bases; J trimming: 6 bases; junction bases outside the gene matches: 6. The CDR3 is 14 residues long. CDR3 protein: CASSGGQVRQPQHF. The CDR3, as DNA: TGTGCCAGCAGTGGCGGACAGGTTCGTCAGCCCCAGCATTTT.

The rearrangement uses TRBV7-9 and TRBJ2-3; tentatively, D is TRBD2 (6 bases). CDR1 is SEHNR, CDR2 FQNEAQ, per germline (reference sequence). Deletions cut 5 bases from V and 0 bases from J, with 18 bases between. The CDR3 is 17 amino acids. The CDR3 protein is CASSPQRVGTSTDTQYF. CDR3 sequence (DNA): TGTGCCAGCAGCCCCCAGCGGGTAGGCACTAGCACAGATACGCAGTATTTT.

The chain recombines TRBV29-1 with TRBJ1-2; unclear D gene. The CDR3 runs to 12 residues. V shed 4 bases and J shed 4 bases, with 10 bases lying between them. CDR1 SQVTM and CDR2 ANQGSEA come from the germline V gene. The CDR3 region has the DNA TGCAGCGTTGCGCGGCCGAGCTATGGCTACACCTTC. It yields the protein CSVARPSYGYTF.

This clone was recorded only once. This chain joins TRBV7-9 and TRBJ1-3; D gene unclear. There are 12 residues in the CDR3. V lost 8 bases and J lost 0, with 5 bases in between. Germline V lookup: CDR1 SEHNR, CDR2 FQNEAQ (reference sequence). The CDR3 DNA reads TGTGCCAGCGGCAGCTCTGGAAACACCATATATTTT. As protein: CASGSSGNTIYF.

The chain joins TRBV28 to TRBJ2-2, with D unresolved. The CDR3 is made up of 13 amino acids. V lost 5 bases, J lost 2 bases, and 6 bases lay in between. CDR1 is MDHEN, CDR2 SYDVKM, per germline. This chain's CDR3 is CASSDFNTGELFF. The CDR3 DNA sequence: TGTGCCAGCAGTGACTTTAACACCGGGGAGCTGTTTTTT.

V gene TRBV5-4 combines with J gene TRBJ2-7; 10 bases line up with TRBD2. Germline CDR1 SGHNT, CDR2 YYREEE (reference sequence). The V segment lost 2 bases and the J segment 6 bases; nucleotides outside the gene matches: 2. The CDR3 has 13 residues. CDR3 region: CASSFTSGTEQYF. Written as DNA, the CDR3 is TGTGCCAGCAGCTTTACTAGCGGGACCGAGCAGTACTTC.

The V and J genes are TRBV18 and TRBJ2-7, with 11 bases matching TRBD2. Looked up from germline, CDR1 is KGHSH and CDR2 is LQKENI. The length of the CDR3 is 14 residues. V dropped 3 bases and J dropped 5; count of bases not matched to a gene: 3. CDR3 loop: CASSPGTSGNEQYF. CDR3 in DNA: TGTGCCAGCTCACCCGGGACTAGCGGAAACGAGCAGTACTTC.

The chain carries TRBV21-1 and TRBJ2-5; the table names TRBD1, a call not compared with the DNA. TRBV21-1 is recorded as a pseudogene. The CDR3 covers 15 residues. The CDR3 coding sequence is TGTGCCAGCAGCAAAATCTCAGGGCTCTGGGAGACCCAGTACTTC. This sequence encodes CASSKISGLWETQYF.

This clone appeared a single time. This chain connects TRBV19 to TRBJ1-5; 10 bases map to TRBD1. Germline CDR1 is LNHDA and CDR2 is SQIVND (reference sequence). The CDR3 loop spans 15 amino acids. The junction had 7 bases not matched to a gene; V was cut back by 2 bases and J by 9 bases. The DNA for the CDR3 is TGTGCCAGTAGTATAACCCCGCGGACAGGGGGGCCCCAGCATTTT. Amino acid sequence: CASSITPRTGGPQHF.

For the CDR3, the DNA is TGTGCCAGCAGCCCCACGGGGATGGTCAGGGGACCCCTCCACTTT. It codes for CASSPTGMVRGPLHF. The chain uses TRBV27 and TRBJ1-6; weak D call: TRBD1 (6 bases). The germline V gene encodes CDR1 MNHEY and CDR2 SMNVEV (reference sequence). Trimming took 6 bases from V and 12 from J, leaving 21 bases between them. The CDR3 runs to 15 residues.

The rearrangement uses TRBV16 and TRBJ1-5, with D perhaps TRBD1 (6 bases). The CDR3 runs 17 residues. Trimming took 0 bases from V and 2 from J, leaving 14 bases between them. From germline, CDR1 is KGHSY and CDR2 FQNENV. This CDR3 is CASSQSRGAYGNQPQHF. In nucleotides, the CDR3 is TGTGCCAGCAGCCAATCCCGGGGGGCCTATGGCAATCAGCCCCAGCATTTT.

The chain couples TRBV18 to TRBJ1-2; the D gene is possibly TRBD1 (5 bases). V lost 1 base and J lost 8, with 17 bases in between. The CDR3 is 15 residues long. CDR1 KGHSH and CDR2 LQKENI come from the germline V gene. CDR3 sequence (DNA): TGTGCCAGCTCACCACTCGGGACCGGGGGATCCGGCTACACCTTC. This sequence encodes CASSPLGTGGSGYTF. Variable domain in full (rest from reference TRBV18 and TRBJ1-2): NAGVMQNPRHLVRRRGQEARLRCSPMKGHSHVYWYRQLPEEGLKFMVYLQKENIIDESGMPKERFSAEFPKEGPSILRIQQVVRGDSAAYFCASSPLGTGGSGYTFGSGTRLTVV.

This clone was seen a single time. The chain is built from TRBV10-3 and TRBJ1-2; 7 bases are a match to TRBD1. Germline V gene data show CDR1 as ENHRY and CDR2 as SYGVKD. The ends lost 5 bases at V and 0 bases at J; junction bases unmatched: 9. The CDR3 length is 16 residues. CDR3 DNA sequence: TGTGCCATCAGTCTCCAGGGGGACGTGGCTAACTATGGCTACACCTTC. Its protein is CAISLQGDVANYGYTF.

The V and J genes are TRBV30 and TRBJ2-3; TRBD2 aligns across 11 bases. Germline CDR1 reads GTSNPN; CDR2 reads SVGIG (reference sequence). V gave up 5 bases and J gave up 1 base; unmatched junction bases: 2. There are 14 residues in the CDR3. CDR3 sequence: CAWHSGGGTDTQYF. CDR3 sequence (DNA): TGTGCCTGGCATAGCGGGGGGGGCACAGATACGCAGTATTTT.

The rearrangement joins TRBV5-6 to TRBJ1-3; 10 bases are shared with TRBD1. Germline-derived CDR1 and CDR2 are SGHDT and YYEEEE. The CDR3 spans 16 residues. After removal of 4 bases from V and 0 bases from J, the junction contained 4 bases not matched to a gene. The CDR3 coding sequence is TGTGCCAGCAGCCCACGACAGGGGGCCTCTGGAAACACCATATATTTT. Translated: CASSPRQGASGNTIYF.

The CDR3 loop reads CAWTGNQETQYF. The CDR3 region has the DNA TGTGCCTGGACCGGGAACCAAGAGACCCAGTACTTC. This sequence joins TRBV30 and TRBJ2-5, with a tentative D call TRBD2 (5 bases). The CDR3 is made up of 12 amino acids. With 4 bases removed from V and 0 bases from J, the gap between germline ends came to 6 bases. From germline, CDR1 is GTSNPN and CDR2 SVGIG (reference sequence).

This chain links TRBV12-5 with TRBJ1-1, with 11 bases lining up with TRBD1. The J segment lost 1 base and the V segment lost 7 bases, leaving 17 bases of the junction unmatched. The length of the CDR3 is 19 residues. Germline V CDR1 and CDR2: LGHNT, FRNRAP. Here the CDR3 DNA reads TGTGCTAGTGCCGAGGGGACAGGGGGTAAATCTAAACAGAACACTGAAGCTTTCTTT. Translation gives CASAEGTGGKSKQNTEAFF. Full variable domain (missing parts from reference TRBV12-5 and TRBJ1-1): DARVTQTPRHKVTEMGQEVTMRCQPILGHNTVFWYRQTMMQGLELLAYFRNRAPLDDSGMPKDRFSAEMPDATLATLKIQPSEPRDSAVYFCASAEGTGGKSKQNTEAFFGQGTRLTVV.

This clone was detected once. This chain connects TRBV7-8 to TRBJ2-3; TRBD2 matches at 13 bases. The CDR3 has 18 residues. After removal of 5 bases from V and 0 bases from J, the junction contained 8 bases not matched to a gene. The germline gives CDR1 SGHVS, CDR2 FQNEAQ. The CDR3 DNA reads TGTGCCAGCAGCCTCGGACTAGCGGGGGTGCGAAGCACAGATACGCAGTATTTT. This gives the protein CASSLGLAGVRSTDTQYF.

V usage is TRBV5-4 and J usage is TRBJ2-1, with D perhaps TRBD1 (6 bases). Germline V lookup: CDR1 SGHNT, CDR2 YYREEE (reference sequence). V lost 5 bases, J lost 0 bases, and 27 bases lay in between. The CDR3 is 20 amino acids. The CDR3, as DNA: TGTGCCAGCAGTAAAGGACAGATTTGGGGTTTAGGCGACTCCTACAATGAGCAGTTCTTC. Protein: CASSKGQIWGLGDSYNEQFF.

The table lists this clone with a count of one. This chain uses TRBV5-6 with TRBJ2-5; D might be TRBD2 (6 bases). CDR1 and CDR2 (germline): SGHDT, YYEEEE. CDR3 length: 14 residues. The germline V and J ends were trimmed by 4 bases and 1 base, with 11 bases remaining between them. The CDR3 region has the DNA TGTGCCAGCAGCGTCTACGGGAGCCAAGAGACCCAGTACTTC. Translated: CASSVYGSQETQYF. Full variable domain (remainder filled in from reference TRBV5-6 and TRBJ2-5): DAGVTQSPTHLIKTRGQQVTLRCSPKSGHDTVSWYQQALGQGPQFIFQYYEEEERQRGNFPDRFSGHQFPNYSSELNVNALLLGDSALYLCASSVYGSQETQYFGPGTRLLVL.

CDR3 in DNA: TGTGCCACCAGCAGAGAGACTAGTTTTACGGCAGATACGCAGTATTTT. Translating gives CATSRETSFTADTQYF. V and J are TRBV15 and TRBJ2-3, with D maybe TRBD2 (6 bases). This CDR3 has 16 residues. Looked up from germline, CDR1 is LNHNV and CDR2 is YYDKDF (reference sequence). V dropped 0 bases and J dropped 4 bases, with 14 bases sitting between them.

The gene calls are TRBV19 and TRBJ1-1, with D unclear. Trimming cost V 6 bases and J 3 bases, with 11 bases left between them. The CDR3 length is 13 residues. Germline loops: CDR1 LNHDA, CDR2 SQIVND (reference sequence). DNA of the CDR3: TGTGCCAGTAGGAGAAAGTTGGACACTGAAGCTTTCTTT. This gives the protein CASRRKLDTEAFF.

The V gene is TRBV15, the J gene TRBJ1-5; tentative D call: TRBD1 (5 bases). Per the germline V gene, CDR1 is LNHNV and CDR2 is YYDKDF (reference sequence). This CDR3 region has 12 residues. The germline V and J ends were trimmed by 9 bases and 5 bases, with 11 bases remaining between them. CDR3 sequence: CATKVTDQPQHF. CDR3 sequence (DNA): TGTGCCACTAAAGTGACAGATCAGCCCCAGCATTTT.

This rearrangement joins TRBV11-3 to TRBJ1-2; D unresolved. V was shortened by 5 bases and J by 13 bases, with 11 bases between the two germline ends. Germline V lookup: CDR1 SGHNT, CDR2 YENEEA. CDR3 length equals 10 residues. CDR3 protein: CASSPAQSTF. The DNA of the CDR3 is TGTGCCAGCAGCCCCGCTCAGTCCACCTTC.